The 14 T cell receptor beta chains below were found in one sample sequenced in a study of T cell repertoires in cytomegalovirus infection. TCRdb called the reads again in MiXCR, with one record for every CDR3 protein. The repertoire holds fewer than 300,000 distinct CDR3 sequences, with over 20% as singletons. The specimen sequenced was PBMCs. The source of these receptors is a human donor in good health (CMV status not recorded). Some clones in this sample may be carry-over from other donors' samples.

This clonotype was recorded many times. The CDR3 DNA follows: TGTGCCAGCAGTTTAGGGGGGAACACCGGGGAGCTGTTTTTT. It codes for CASSLGGNTGELFF. V usage is TRBV28 and J usage is TRBJ2-2; perhaps D is TRBD1 or TRBD2 (5 bases each). The germline CDR1 and CDR2 sequences are MDHEN and SYDVKM. The CDR3 loop spans 14 amino acids. V lost 2 bases, J lost 1 base, and 5 bases lay in between.

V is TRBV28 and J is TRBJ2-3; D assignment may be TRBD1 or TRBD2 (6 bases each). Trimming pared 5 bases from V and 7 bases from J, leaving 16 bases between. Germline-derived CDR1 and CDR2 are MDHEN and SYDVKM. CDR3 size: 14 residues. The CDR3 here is CASSVIGGPNTQYF. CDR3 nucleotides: TGTGCCAGCAGTGTGATTGGGGGGCCGAATACGCAGTATTTT. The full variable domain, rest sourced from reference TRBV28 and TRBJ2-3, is DVKVTQSSRYLVKRTGEKVFLECVQDMDHENMFWYRQDPGLGLRLIYFSYDVKMKEKGDIPEGYSVSREKKERFSLILESASTNQTSMYLCASSVIGGPNTQYFGPGTRLTVL.

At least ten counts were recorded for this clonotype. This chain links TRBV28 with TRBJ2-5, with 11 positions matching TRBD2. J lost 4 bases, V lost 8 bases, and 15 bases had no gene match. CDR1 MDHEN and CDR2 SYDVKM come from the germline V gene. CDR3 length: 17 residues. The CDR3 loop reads CASSLLPGLADSETQYF. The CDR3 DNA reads TGTGCCAGCTCCCTTTTACCGGGACTAGCGGACTCAGAGACCCAGTACTTC.

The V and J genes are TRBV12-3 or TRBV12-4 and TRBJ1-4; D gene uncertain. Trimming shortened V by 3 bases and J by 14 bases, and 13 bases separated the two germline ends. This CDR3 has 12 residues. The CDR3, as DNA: TGTGCCAGCAGTTTGAGGGCGACACTGCTGTTTTTT. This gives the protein CASSLRATLLFF.

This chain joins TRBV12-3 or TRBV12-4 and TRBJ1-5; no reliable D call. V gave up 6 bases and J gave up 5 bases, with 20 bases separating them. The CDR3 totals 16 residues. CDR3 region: CASRPARRPLHQPQHF. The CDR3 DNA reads TGTGCCAGCAGGCCCGCCAGGCGACCTTTGCATCAGCCCCAGCATTTT.

CDR3 loop: CSVEGRGVETQYF. CDR3 nucleotide sequence: TGCAGCGTTGAAGGGCGGGGGGTCGAGACCCAGTACTTC. The chain carries TRBV29-1 and TRBJ2-5; 8 bases are shared with TRBD2. From germline, CDR1 is SQVTM and CDR2 ANQGSEA. This CDR3 is 13 amino acids long. V was pared by 1 base and J by 5 bases, with 3 bases of the junction left unmatched.

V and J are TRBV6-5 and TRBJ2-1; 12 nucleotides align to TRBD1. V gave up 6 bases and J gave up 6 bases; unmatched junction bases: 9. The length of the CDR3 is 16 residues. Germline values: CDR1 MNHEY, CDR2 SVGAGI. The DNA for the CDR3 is TGTGCCAGCAGAAAATCCGGGACAGGGGGCGGCAATGAGCAGTTCTTC. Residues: CASRKSGTGGGNEQFF.

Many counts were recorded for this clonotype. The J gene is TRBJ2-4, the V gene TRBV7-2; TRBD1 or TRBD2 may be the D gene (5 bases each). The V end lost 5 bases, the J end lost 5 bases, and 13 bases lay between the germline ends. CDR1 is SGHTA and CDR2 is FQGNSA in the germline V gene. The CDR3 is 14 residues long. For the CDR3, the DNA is TGTGCCAGCAGCAAGGGACCCGGGGAAAACATTCAGTACTTC. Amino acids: CASSKGPGENIQYF.

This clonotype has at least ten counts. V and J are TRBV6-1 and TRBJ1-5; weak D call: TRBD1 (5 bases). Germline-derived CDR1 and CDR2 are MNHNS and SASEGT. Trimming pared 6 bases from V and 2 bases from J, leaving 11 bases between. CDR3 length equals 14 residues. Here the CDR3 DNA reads TGTGCCAGCAGCAGGGAATCTGGCAATCAGCCCCAGCATTTT. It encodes CASSRESGNQPQHF.

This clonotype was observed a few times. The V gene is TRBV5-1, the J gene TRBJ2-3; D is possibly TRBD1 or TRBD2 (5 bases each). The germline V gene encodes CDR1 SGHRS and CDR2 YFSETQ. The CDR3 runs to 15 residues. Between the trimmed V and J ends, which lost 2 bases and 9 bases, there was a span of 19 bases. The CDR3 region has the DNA TGCGCCAGCAGCTTACCCGGGACCGAAGTGGGGACGCAGTATTTT. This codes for CASSLPGTEVGTQYF.

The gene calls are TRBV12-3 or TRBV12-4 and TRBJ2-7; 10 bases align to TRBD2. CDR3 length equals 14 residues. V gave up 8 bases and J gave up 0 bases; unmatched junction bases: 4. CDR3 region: CASASGRGSYEQYF. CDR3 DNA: TGTGCCAGCGCGAGCGGGAGGGGCTCCTACGAGCAGTACTTC.

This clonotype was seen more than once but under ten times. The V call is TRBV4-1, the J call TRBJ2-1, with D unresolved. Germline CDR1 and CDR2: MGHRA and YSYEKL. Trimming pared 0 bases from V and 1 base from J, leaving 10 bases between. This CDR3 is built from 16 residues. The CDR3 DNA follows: TGCGCCAGCAGCCAAGAAGGCTTACAATCCTACAATGAGCAGTTCTTC. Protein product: CASSQEGLQSYNEQFF.

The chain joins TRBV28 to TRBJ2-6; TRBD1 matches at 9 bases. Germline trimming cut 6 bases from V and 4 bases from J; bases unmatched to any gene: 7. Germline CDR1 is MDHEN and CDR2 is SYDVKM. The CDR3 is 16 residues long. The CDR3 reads CASSSQGAEGANVLTF. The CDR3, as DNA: TGTGCCAGCAGCTCACAGGGGGCGGAAGGGGCCAACGTCCTGACTTTC.

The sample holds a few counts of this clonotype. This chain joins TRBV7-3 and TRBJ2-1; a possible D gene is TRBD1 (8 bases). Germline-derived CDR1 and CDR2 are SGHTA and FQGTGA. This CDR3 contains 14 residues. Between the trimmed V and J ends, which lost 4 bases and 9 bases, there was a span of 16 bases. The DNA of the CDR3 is TGTGCCAGCAGCTCGCAGGGGGCTAGCGGTGAGCAGTTCTTC. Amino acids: CASSSQGASGEQFF.